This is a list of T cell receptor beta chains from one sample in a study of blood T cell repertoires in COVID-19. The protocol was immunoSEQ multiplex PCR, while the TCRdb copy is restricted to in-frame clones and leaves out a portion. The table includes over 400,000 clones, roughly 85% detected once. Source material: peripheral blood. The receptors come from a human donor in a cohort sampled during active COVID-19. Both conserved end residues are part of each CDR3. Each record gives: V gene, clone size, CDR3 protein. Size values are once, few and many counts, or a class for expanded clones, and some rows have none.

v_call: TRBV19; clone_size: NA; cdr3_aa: CASNSPGLLYGYTF
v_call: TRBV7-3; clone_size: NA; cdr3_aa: CASSPPGLYNEQFF
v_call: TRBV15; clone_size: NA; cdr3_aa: CATSARTANTEAFF
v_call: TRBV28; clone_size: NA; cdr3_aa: CASSLNPSVQPQHF
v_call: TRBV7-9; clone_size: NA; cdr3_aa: CASSFLSGNYEQYF
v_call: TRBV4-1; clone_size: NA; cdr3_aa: CASSQDREGAAGYTF
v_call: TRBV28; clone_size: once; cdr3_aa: CASSHTGLPMNTEAFF
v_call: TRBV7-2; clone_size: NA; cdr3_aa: CASSLGPPSGMETQYF
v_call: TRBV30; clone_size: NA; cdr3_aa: CAWRTGGVATEAFF
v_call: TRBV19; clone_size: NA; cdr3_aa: CASSIVLSSGLGEQFF
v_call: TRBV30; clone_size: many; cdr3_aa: CAWRDRGGYTF
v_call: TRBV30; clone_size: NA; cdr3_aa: CAWSVRGTGNTIYF
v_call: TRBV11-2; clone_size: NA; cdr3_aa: CASSAGGTGTYEQYF
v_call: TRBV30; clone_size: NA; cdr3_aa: CAWSAPGNIQYF
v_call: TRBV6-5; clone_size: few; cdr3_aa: CASSSHRGANYGYTF
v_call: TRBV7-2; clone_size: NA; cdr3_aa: CASNPKGGQGPIREEKLFF
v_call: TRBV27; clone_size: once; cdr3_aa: CASSPNRGGYSNQPQHF
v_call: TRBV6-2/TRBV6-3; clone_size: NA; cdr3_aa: CASSYGSGSSLAKNIQYF
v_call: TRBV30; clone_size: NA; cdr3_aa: CAWSVLGTGMNTEAFF
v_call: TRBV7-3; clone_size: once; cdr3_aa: CASSVDRSYNEQFF
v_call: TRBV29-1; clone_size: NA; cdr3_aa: CSVMVNRETQYF
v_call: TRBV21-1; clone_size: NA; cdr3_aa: CASTRDPDRENTGELFF
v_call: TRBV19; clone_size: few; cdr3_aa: CASRNLRDRGLSNEKLFF
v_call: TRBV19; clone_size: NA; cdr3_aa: CASRPHESGSIGGYTF
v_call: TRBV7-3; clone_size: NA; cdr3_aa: CASSLGQVPSGANVLTF
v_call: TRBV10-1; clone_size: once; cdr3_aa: CASSELRGSGDTQYF
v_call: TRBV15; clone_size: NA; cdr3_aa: CATSRVGTASHEQFF
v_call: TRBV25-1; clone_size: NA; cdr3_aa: CASSDQTGAFTDTQYF
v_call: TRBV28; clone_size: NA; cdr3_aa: CASSNSGQVWDTQYF
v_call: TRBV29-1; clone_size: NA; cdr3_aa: CSVMDRGPIQTQYF
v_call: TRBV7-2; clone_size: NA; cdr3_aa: CASSFVGQGFTQYF
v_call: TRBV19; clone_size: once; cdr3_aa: CASSASGTGVYGYTF
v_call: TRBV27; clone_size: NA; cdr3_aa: CASSALWGGTDTQYF
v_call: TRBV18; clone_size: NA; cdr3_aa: CASSPPVNPTSGTHPHYNEQFF
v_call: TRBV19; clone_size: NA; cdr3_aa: CASSTNRAGGYTF
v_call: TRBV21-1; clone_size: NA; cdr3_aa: CASSKERGLRGYTF
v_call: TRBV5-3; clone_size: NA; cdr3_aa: CARSTGSAEQYF
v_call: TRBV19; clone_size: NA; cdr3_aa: CASSVSSGGTGELFF
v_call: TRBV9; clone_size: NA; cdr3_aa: CASSPNSLSYNEQFF
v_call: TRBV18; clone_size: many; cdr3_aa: CASSPSPGEGGEQYF
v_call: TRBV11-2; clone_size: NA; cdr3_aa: CASSLTRIAKNIQYF
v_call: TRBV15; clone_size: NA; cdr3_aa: CATSRSGTSGRNEQFF
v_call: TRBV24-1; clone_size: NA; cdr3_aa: CATSDPGHHGYTF
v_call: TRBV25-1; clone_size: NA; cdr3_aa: CASRARGQGNTEAFF
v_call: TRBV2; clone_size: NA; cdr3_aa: CASSENSLLTSEAFF
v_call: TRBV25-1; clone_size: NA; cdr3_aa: CASTTRRGSTDSNQPQHF
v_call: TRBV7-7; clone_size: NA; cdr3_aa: CASSPIAGAYDTQYF
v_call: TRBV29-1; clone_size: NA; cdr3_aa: CSVEDQGSEAFF